This T cell receptor beta chain derives from a study of blood T cell repertoires in COVID-19. About the study: The study drew acute and convalescent COVID-19 samples from the United States, Italy and Spain.

Repertoires were generated with immunoSEQ multiplex PCR, while TCRdb's copy carries only in-frame clones and drops some. Among fewer than 350,000 clones, approximately 87% were seen once, and the ten largest hold roughly 12%. The Seattle patients joined while their infection was active and were tracked longitudinally afterward. A word on this clone: Distinct nucleotide sequences in the sample also encode this CDR3.

The sequence came from a woman aged 30 to 39 with COVID-19, enrolled during active disease. The source material was peripheral blood.

CDR3 sequence reads: CASSPDRGTYEQYF. CDR3 bases: TGTGCCAGCAGCCCCGACCGCGGGACCTACGAGCAGTACTTC. J is TRBJ2-7 and V is TRBV6-5; D possibly corresponds to TRBD2 (6 bases). CDR3 length equals 14 residues. Germline values: CDR1 MNHEY, CDR2 SVGAGI. V lost 6 bases to trimming and J lost 2 bases, with 14 bases between them.